A single sample gave rise to the 31 T cell receptor beta chains below, sequenced in a study of blood T cell repertoires in COVID-19. The data were produced by immunoSEQ multiplex PCR, yet TCRdb's version contains in-frame clones alone and is incomplete. The table has 200,000 to 250,000 clones, about nine tenths seen once. The sample taken for sequencing was peripheral blood. The origin of the receptors is a woman aged 55-69 years with acute or convalescent COVID-19.

This clone was observed once. The chain uses TRBV28 and TRBJ2-1; no firm D call. Trimming left V 6 bases short and J 5 bases short, with 17 bases between. CDR3 size: 15 residues. The germline CDR1 and CDR2 sequences are MDHEN and SYDVKM. The CDR3 DNA reads TGTGCCAGCAGCCCGATAGGTTCCCGGGACAATGAGCAGTTCTTC. Encoded protein: CASSPIGSRDNEQFF.

The CDR3 DNA sequence: TGTGCCAGCAGGCAACCGGATCAGCCCCAGCATTTT. Its protein product is CASRQPDQPQHF. V and J are TRBV6-6 and TRBJ1-5; the D is unclear. V was clipped by 6 bases and J by 5 bases, with 8 bases between them. The CDR3 extends over 12 amino acids. Germline CDR1 is MNHNY and CDR2 is SVGAGI (reference sequence).

The V and J genes are TRBV6-5 and TRBJ2-5; D remains unclear. Germline CDR1 and CDR2: MNHEY and SVGAGI. CDR3 length equals 11 residues. Trimming took 5 bases from V and 7 from J, leaving 8 bases between them. The CDR3 protein is CASSHGGTQYF. The CDR3 region has the DNA TGTGCCAGCAGTCACGGTGGGACCCAGTACTTC.

The chain uses TRBV5-1 and TRBJ1-6; 10 bases align to TRBD1. Germline V gene sequence: CDR1 SGHRS, CDR2 YFSETQ. Trimming at V came to 4 bases and at J to 4 bases, leaving 8 bases not matched to a gene. The CDR3 sequence is 17 residues long. In DNA, the CDR3 is TGCGCCAGCAGCCCACGACAGGGGGCAACATATAATTCACCCCTCCACTTT. Its translation is CASSPRQGATYNSPLHF.

This clone was counted between two and nine times. The chain is built from TRBV6-5 and TRBJ1-2; D may be TRBD1 (6 bases). Looked up from germline, CDR1 is MNHEY and CDR2 is SVGAGI. The CDR3 is made up of 12 amino acids. The V end lost 8 bases, the J end lost 3 bases, and 10 bases lay between the germline ends. CDR3 loop: CASHRVYYGYTF. The DNA for the CDR3 is TGTGCCAGCCACAGGGTTTACTATGGCTACACCTTC.

This clone was seen a handful of times. This rearrangement joins TRBV19 to TRBJ2-4; 7 positions match TRBD1. V trimming: 4 bases; J trimming: 6 bases; junction bases outside the gene matches: 6. CDR3 size: 14 residues. Germline CDR1 and CDR2: LNHDA and SQIVND (reference sequence). The CDR3 coding sequence is TGTGCCAGTAGTAATCCGGCAGGGGGAAACATTCAGTACTTC. It specifies CASSNPAGGNIQYF. The full variable domain, in which reference TRBV19 and TRBJ2-4 provide the parts outside the CDR3, is DGGITQSPKYLFRKEGQNVTLSCEQNLNHDAMYWYRQDPGQGLRLIYYSQIVNDFQKGDIAEGYSVSREKKESFPLTVTSAQKNPTAFYLCASSNPAGGNIQYFGAGTRLSVL.

This clone was detected only once. The genes are TRBV10-2 and TRBJ2-4, with TRBD2 identical over 13 bases. The V gene's germline CDR1 is WSHSY and CDR2 SAAADI. This CDR3 is built from 19 residues. J lost 2 bases, V lost 3 bases, and 10 bases had no gene match. This chain's CDR3 is CASSEKTSGGLPSKNIQYF. For the CDR3, the DNA is TGCGCCAGCAGTGAAAAGACTAGCGGGGGGCTTCCCTCCAAAAACATTCAGTACTTC.

The genes are TRBV19 and TRBJ2-3; 10 nucleotides match TRBD1. V was pared by 7 bases and J by 0 bases, with 4 bases of the junction left unmatched. From germline, CDR1 is LNHDA and CDR2 SQIVND (reference sequence). CDR3 length: 15 amino acids. CDR3: CASTRTGGSTDTQYF. CDR3 coding DNA: TGTGCCAGTACGCGGACAGGGGGTAGCACAGATACGCAGTATTTT.

This chain connects TRBV7-2 to TRBJ2-3; no clear D gene. V shed 5 bases and J shed 2 bases, with 8 bases lying between them. The CDR3 runs to 13 residues. Germline CDR1 SGHTA, CDR2 FQGNSA. The CDR3 region has the DNA TGTGCCAGCAGCCCCTTCTACACAGATACGCAGTATTTT. Its translation is CASSPFYTDTQYF.

The chain links TRBV15 to TRBJ1-6; 8 bases fit TRBD1. Germline CDR1 reads LNHNV; CDR2 reads YYDKDF (reference sequence). The CDR3 spans 16 residues. The trim removed 2 bases at V and 9 bases at J, leaving 9 bases unmatched. In DNA form, the CDR3 reads TGTGCCACCAGCAGAAGCCACGCAGGGGGCGGTTCACCCCTCCACTTT. Protein product: CATSRSHAGGGSPLHF.

The chain employs TRBV5-4 and TRBJ1-4; D call uncertain. This CDR3 contains 14 residues. Trimming removed 1 base at V and 11 bases at J, with 15 bases between. The germline CDR1 and CDR2 sequences are SGHNT and YYREEE (reference sequence). The CDR3 loop is CASSLSASPGKLFF. CDR3 bases: TGTGCCAGCAGCTTGTCGGCCAGCCCGGGGAAACTGTTTTTT.

The chain uses TRBV6-5 and TRBJ2-7, with D perhaps TRBD2 (5 bases). The CDR3 contains 15 residues. Germline loops: CDR1 MNHEY, CDR2 SVGAGI. Trimming shortened V by 7 bases and J by 3 bases, and 19 bases separated the two germline ends. The CDR3 protein is CASMGRARGNYEQYF. DNA for the CDR3: TGTGCCAGCATGGGAAGGGCCCGGGGAAACTACGAGCAGTACTTC.

This chain connects TRBV28 to TRBJ2-3; 8 bases agree with TRBD1. The CDR3 has 15 amino acids. CDR1 is MDHEN and CDR2 is SYDVKM in the germline V gene. V shed 6 bases, J shed 2 bases, and the junction held 7 bases outside the gene matches. The CDR3 sequence is CASRDDRGSTDTQYF. DNA for the CDR3: TGTGCCAGCAGGGACGACAGGGGTTCCACAGATACGCAGTATTTT. Drawing the rest from reference TRBV28 and TRBJ2-3, the complete variable domain is DVKVTQSSRYLVKRTGEKVFLECVQDMDHENMFWYRQDPGLGLRLIYFSYDVKMKEKGDIPEGYSVSREKKERFSLILESASTNQTSMYLCASRDDRGSTDTQYFGPGTRLTVL.

This clone was seen a single time. This rearrangement joins TRBV4-3 to TRBJ1-2, with 7 bases lining up with TRBD1. This CDR3 spans 16 amino acids. Trimming cost V 1 base and J 7 bases; bases outside gene matches: 12. The germline gives CDR1 LGHNA, CDR2 YSLEER. DNA for the CDR3: TGCGCCAGCAGCCAAGTCCTCGGACAGGTGGACGGTGGCTACACCTTC. Protein sequence: CASSQVLGQVDGGYTF.

This clone was seen a handful of times. The gene calls are TRBV5-1 and TRBJ2-1; TRBD2 matches at 10 bases. Germline V gives CDR1 SGHRS, CDR2 YFSETQ. V was pared by 0 bases and J by 9 bases, with 6 bases of the junction left unmatched. The CDR3 length is 15 residues. CDR3 loop: CASSLVSSGSTEQFF. For the CDR3, the DNA is TGCGCCAGCAGCTTGGTATCTAGCGGGAGCACTGAGCAGTTCTTC.

The V gene is TRBV4-3, the J gene TRBJ2-1; TRBD2 matches 15 bases. The CDR3 runs 19 residues. V was pared by 0 bases and J by 4 bases, with 7 bases of the junction left unmatched. Germline assignment: CDR1 LGHNA and CDR2 YSLEER. CDR3 sequence reads: CASSQDQGLAGGLYNEQFF. The CDR3 nucleotides are TGCGCCAGCAGCCAAGATCAAGGACTAGCGGGAGGGCTGTACAATGAGCAGTTCTTC.

The gene calls are TRBV19 and TRBJ1-1, with D possibly being TRBD1 (6 bases). Germline V gene sequence: CDR1 LNHDA, CDR2 SQIVND (reference sequence). This CDR3 has 15 residues. The V end was cut by 1 base, the J end by 2 bases, with 11 bases between. CDR3 loop: CASSIGRGANTEAFF. The CDR3 DNA reads TGTGCCAGTAGTATAGGCCGGGGGGCAAACACTGAAGCTTTCTTT.

This chain links TRBV6-2 or TRBV6-3 with TRBJ1-5; no clear D. The V gene lost 0 bases and the J gene lost 7 bases, with 13 bases spanning the gap. Germline lookup yields CDR1 MNHEY and CDR2 SVGEGT. This CDR3 has 15 amino acids. Here the CDR3 DNA reads TGTGCCAGCAGTTACTCCGGGGTCCGAGGGCAGCCCCAGCATTTT. This codes for CASSYSGVRGQPQHF.

This chain connects TRBV19 to TRBJ2-1; D gene uncertain. The CDR3 extends over 13 amino acids. The germline gives CDR1 LNHDA, CDR2 SQIVND (reference sequence). The V gene lost 5 bases and the J gene lost 7 bases, with 12 bases spanning the gap. The CDR3: CASSLSELNEQFF. The DNA for the CDR3 is TGTGCCAGTAGTTTAAGCGAACTAAATGAGCAGTTCTTC.

This clone has a single count. The V and J genes are TRBV6-6 and TRBJ1-3, with 10 nucleotides matching TRBD1. CDR1 and CDR2 from the germline V gene are MNHNY and SVGAGI (reference sequence). After removal of 2 bases from V and 8 bases from J, the junction contained 6 bases not matched to a gene. This CDR3 contains 15 residues. The DNA of the CDR3 is TGTGCCAGCAGTTACGGGAGACAGGGGGCCTACACCATATATTTT. This encodes CASSYGRQGAYTIYF.

The V call is TRBV12-3 or TRBV12-4, the J call TRBJ2-1; 8 bases agree with TRBD2. The CDR3 covers 13 residues. Germline trimming cut 6 bases from V and 13 bases from J; bases unmatched to any gene: 11. CDR3 residues: CASRSIGTSFQFF. CDR3 nucleotide sequence: TGTGCCAGCAGAAGTATCGGGACTAGTTTTCAGTTCTTC.

The chain carries TRBV18 and TRBJ1-2, with TRBD1 identical over 9 bases. This CDR3 is built from 14 residues. Unmatched junction bases numbered 9, after V lost 6 bases and J lost 7 bases. The V gene's germline CDR1 is KGHSH and CDR2 LQKENI. The CDR3 DNA reads as TGTGCCAGCTCGCCTACCGGGACAGGGATTGGCTACACCTTC. Its protein product is CASSPTGTGIGYTF.

The chain carries TRBV19 and TRBJ2-1; possibly TRBD1 for D (5 bases). This CDR3 is 14 amino acids long. Trimming removed 4 bases from V and 8 bases from J, with 15 bases in between. Germline loops: CDR1 LNHDA, CDR2 SQIVND (reference sequence). The CDR3 region is CASSRAGQWDEQFF. CDR3 sequence (DNA): TGTGCCAGTAGTAGGGCAGGGCAGTGGGATGAGCAGTTCTTC.

This chain uses TRBV6-5 with TRBJ2-3; the match to TRBD1 covers 8 bases. Unmatched junction bases numbered 5, after V lost 5 bases and J lost 4 bases. This CDR3 is built from 14 residues. Germline CDR1 and CDR2: MNHEY and SVGAGI. The CDR3 sequence is CASSTDRAADTQYF. CDR3 nucleotides: TGTGCCAGCAGTACGGACAGGGCCGCAGATACGCAGTATTTT.

The CDR3 here is CASRPGSTGANVLTF. The CDR3 DNA reads TGTGCCAGCAGGCCGGGATCAACTGGGGCCAACGTCCTGACTTTC. The rearrangement uses TRBV7-3 and TRBJ2-6; TRBD2 might be the D (5 bases). Germline V CDR1 and CDR2: SGHTA, FQGTGA. V was pared by 6 bases and J by 2 bases, with 11 bases between. The CDR3 spans 15 residues.

The chain couples TRBV27 to TRBJ2-1; 10 bases are a match to TRBD2. Germline-derived CDR1 and CDR2 are MNHEY and SMNVEV (reference sequence). V trimming: 5 bases; J trimming: 6 bases; junction bases outside the gene matches: 4. The CDR3 spans 14 residues. The CDR3 DNA sequence: TGTGCCAGCAGTAAACTAGCGGGGACCAATGAGCAGTTCTTC. Translated: CASSKLAGTNEQFF.

The chain carries TRBV18 and TRBJ1-5; D remains unclear. The V gene's germline CDR1 is KGHSH and CDR2 LQKENI. The V end was cut by 2 bases, the J end by 1 base, with 9 bases between. The length of the CDR3 is 15 residues. CDR3 coding DNA: TGTGCCAGCTCACCAGCTGGCCTGAGCAATCAGCCCCAGCATTTT. As protein: CASSPAGLSNQPQHF.

This chain links TRBV11-2 with TRBJ1-5; D is ambiguous. The germline gives CDR1 SGHAT, CDR2 FQNNGV. The CDR3 runs to 13 residues. V gave up 1 base and J gave up 4 bases, with 5 bases separating them. The CDR3 protein is CASSLVFNQPQHF. The CDR3, as DNA: TGTGCCAGCAGCTTAGTCTTTAATCAGCCCCAGCATTTT.

The chain links TRBV11-3 to TRBJ2-1, with D perhaps matching TRBD2 (5 bases). This CDR3 has 16 residues. Between the trimmed V and J ends, which lost 3 bases and 0 bases, there was a span of 12 bases. Germline V CDR1 and CDR2: SGHNT, YENEEA. The CDR3 nucleotides are TGTGCCAGCAGCTTCCTTAGCGATAGCTCCTACAATGAGCAGTTCTTC. It codes for CASSFLSDSSYNEQFF. Together with reference TRBV11-3 and TRBJ2-1, the CDR3 gives the full variable domain: EAGVVQSPRYKIIEKKQPVAFWCNPISGHNTLYWYLQNLGQGPELLIRYENEEAVDDSQLPKDRFSAERLKGVDSTLKIQPAELGDSAVYLCASSFLSDSSYNEQFFGPGTRLTVL.

This chain joins TRBV7-9 and TRBJ1-5; no reliable D call. Trimming left V 4 bases short and J 6 bases short, with 13 bases between. Germline V gene data show CDR1 as SEHNR and CDR2 as FQNEAQ (reference sequence). The CDR3 runs to 14 residues. CDR3 amino acids: CASSSDPPGQPQHF. The CDR3 DNA sequence: TGTGCCAGCAGCTCCGACCCCCCAGGTCAGCCCCAGCATTTT.

V is TRBV28 and J is TRBJ1-5; weak D call: TRBD1 (6 bases). CDR1 is MDHEN and CDR2 is SYDVKM in the germline V gene. V was clipped by 5 bases and J by 2 bases, with 22 bases between them. The CDR3 spans 18 residues. CDR3 sequence reads: CASSGRTASVFGNQPQHF. In DNA, the CDR3 is TGTGCCAGCAGTGGCAGGACAGCCTCCGTTTTTGGCAATCAGCCCCAGCATTTT.